A single sample gave rise to the 21 T cell receptor beta chains below, sequenced in a study of radiation and T cells in renal cell carcinoma (TCRdb year 2020). The sample's time point label, decoded: blood 4 weeks post-SBRT, at nephrectomy. Read against the paper, the sample's treatment or condition label means: 15 Gy SBRT to primary tumor, nephrectomy 4 weeks later. Libraries came from the immunoSEQ multiplex PCR assay. TCRdb limited this immuneACCESS table to in-frame rearrangements with V and J called. A share of clones is missing; checked studies link under half to unresolved V genes, and the rest is unexplained. Counted in this sample were 120,000 to 150,000 clones; approximately 86% of them appeared once. 15% to 20% of the sample is held by the ten biggest clonotypes. The sample here was blood, taken from a patient whose treatment included radiotherapy and nephrectomy. These TCRs come from a woman aged 50 to 60 with renal cell carcinoma.

The genes are TRBV7-2 and TRBJ2-7, with D tentatively TRBD2 (5 bases). Trimming took 1 base from V and 5 from J, leaving 12 bases between them. The germline V gene has CDR1 SGHTA and CDR2 FQGNSA. This CDR3 contains 14 residues. CDR3 sequence: CASSLGWETHEQYF. As DNA, the CDR3 is TGTGCCAGCAGCTTAGGGTGGGAGACCCACGAGCAGTACTTC.

This chain uses TRBV7-2 with TRBJ1-5, with 9 positions matching TRBD1. Germline CDR1 SGHTA, CDR2 FQGNSA. This CDR3 comprises 14 residues. V lost 4 bases, J lost 7 bases, and 5 bases stayed unmatched. CDR3 sequence (DNA): TGTGCCAGCAGCTCACAGGGGGCGAGACAGCCCCAGCATTTT. This encodes CASSSQGARQPQHF.

The rearrangement links TRBV7-2 to TRBJ2-3; 8 bases agree with TRBD2. The V and J ends lost 1 base and 4 bases, in that order; junction bases with no gene match: 4. The CDR3 sequence is 15 residues long. CDR1 and CDR2 (germline): SGHTA, FQGNSA. The CDR3 DNA sequence: TGTGCCAGCAGCTTAGTGCGGGGGGTCTCAGATACGCAGTATTTT. Translating gives CASSLVRGVSDTQYF.

The chain uses TRBV4-3 and TRBJ2-7, with D perhaps being TRBD1 or TRBD2 (5 bases each). The germline V gene encodes CDR1 LGHNA and CDR2 YSLEER. This CDR3 has 15 amino acids. Trimming pared 3 bases from V and 1 base from J, leaving 13 bases between. The CDR3 sequence is CASSHRRGGSYEQYF. CDR3 DNA: TGCGCCAGCAGCCACCGGCGTGGGGGATCCTACGAGCAGTACTTC.

V and J are TRBV5-8 and TRBJ2-2; D not certain. Germline-derived CDR1 and CDR2 are SGHTS and YDEGEE. This CDR3 spans 15 amino acids. V lost 0 bases, J lost 1 base, and 7 bases lay in between. The CDR3 region is CASSLAGLNTGELFF. The DNA of the CDR3 is TGTGCCAGCAGCTTGGCAGGATTGAACACCGGGGAGCTGTTTTTT.

V and J are TRBV5-1 and TRBJ2-7; D is unresolved. Germline V gene lookup returns CDR1 SGHRS and CDR2 YFSETQ. The CDR3 sequence is 15 residues long. V dropped 0 bases and J dropped 5 bases, with 15 bases sitting between them. CDR3 in amino acids: CASSLAVLGADEQYF. DNA for the CDR3: TGCGCCAGCAGCTTGGCCGTACTCGGTGCTGACGAGCAGTACTTC.

This clone was observed a few times. This chain connects TRBV25-1 to TRBJ1-2; D remains ambiguous. V dropped 2 bases and J dropped 4 bases, with 8 bases sitting between them. Germline V gene sequence: CDR1 MGHDK, CDR2 SYGVNS. The CDR3 is 13 amino acids. The CDR3 coding sequence is TGTGCCAGCAGTGAAGTGTGGGGCTATGGCTACACCTTC. Amino acids: CASSEVWGYGYTF.

The genes are TRBV21-1 and TRBJ2-7. TRBV21-1 has pseudogene status. The CDR3 is made up of 15 amino acids. CDR3 in DNA: TGTGCCAGCAGCAAAGCGCCCACGCAAGGCTACGAGCAGTACTTC. Translation gives CASSKAPTQGYEQYF.

V is TRBV4-3 and J is TRBJ1-4; TRBD1 is a possible D gene (5 bases). CDR3 length: 15 amino acids. Trimming pared 1 base from V and 8 bases from J, leaving 14 bases between. Per the germline V gene, CDR1 is LGHNA and CDR2 is YSLEER. This chain's CDR3 is CASSQVSGTGEKLFF. CDR3 bases: TGCGCCAGCAGCCAAGTTTCAGGGACGGGAGAAAAACTGTTTTTT.

This clone was observed once. This sequence joins TRBV9 and TRBJ2-5, with 9 bases lining up with TRBD2. The length of the CDR3 is 15 residues. Trimming cost V 4 bases and J 5 bases; bases outside gene matches: 9. Germline-derived CDR1 and CDR2 are SGDLS and YYNGEE. CDR3 DNA sequence: TGTGCCAGCAGCCCGTTTGTAGCGGGGGTTGAGACCCAGTACTTC. This gives the protein CASSPFVAGVETQYF.

The chain links TRBV5-1 to TRBJ2-5; 14 bases agree with TRBD2. V dropped 4 bases and J dropped 5; count of bases not matched to a gene: 7. Germline assignment: CDR1 SGHRS and CDR2 YFSETQ. The CDR3 spans 16 residues. CDR3: CASSRRTSGGMETQYF. The DNA for the CDR3 is TGCGCCAGCAGCCGAAGGACTAGCGGGGGGATGGAGACCCAGTACTTC.

This chain connects TRBV6-5 to TRBJ2-7; possibly TRBD1 or TRBD2 for D (7 bases each). V lost 8 bases to trimming and J lost 7 bases, with 21 bases between them. Germline loops: CDR1 MNHEY, CDR2 SVGAGI. CDR3 size: 14 residues. The CDR3 region has the DNA TGTGCCAGCCGGGGAGGGGGCGGACGAAGAGAGCAGTACTTC. Its translation: CASRGGGGRREQYF.

In this sample, this clone turned up once. V usage is TRBV29-1 and J usage is TRBJ2-5, with 9 bases lining up with TRBD1. Germline trimming cut 7 bases from V and 5 bases from J; bases unmatched to any gene: 8. Germline CDR1 and CDR2: SQVTM and ANQGSEA. The CDR3 has 13 residues. In nucleotides, the CDR3 is TGCAGCGGTGCGGGACAGGGTGGGGAGACCCAGTACTTC. Its protein product is CSGAGQGGETQYF.

The chain combines TRBV5-6 with TRBJ2-2; 9 positions agree with TRBD1. CDR3 length: 13 amino acids. V shed 6 bases and J 7 bases; nucleotides not matched to a gene: 4. Germline CDR1 SGHDT, CDR2 YYEEEE. Here the CDR3 reads CASTQGASGELFF. In DNA form, the CDR3 reads TGTGCCAGCACACAGGGGGCAAGCGGGGAGCTGTTTTTT.

The chain is built from TRBV27 and TRBJ1-2; no reliable D call. This CDR3 region has 14 residues. V was pared by 0 bases and J by 5 bases, with 10 bases between. Germline CDR1 is MNHEY and CDR2 is SMNVEV (reference sequence). CDR3 in amino acids: CASSLSAVQYGYTF. The CDR3 DNA follows: TGTGCCAGCAGTTTATCAGCAGTTCAATATGGCTACACCTTC.

This chain joins TRBV19 and TRBJ2-2; 8 bases align to TRBD1. Germline values: CDR1 LNHDA, CDR2 SQIVND (reference sequence). V dropped 2 bases and J dropped 7; count of bases not matched to a gene: 3. The CDR3 covers 14 residues. Written as DNA, the CDR3 is TGTGCCAGTAGTATACAGGGGGCTGGCGGGGAGCTGTTTTTT. It translates to CASSIQGAGGELFF.

The chain links TRBV5-4 to TRBJ2-1; possibly TRBD1 for D (6 bases). CDR3 length: 15 amino acids. CDR1 SGHNT and CDR2 YYREEE come from the germline V gene (reference sequence). V lost 0 bases, J lost 8 bases, and 15 bases lay in between. In DNA, the CDR3 is TGTGCCAGCAGCTTGGAGGTACAGGGATGGCATGAGCAGTTCTTC. It is translated as CASSLEVQGWHEQFF.

The chain couples TRBV7-8 to TRBJ1-1; no clear D gene. Germline assignment: CDR1 SGHVS and CDR2 FQNEAQ. The CDR3 sequence is 13 residues long. V lost 3 bases and J lost 1, with 6 bases in between. CDR3 sequence (DNA): TGTGCCAGCAGCTTTAATCGGAACACTGAAGCTTTCTTT. As protein: CASSFNRNTEAFF.

This clone occurred a few times. A read error may account for a junction end that differs from germline. This rearrangement joins TRBV7-9 to TRBJ1-3; D remains ambiguous. CDR1 SEHNR and CDR2 FQNEAQ come from the germline V gene (reference sequence). The CDR3 sequence is 11 residues long. CDR3 bases: TGTGCCAGCAGCTCTGGCAACACCATATATTTT. Translation: CASSSGNTIYF.

The V and J genes are TRBV9 and TRBJ2-7, with D maybe TRBD2 (5 bases). The CDR3 has 15 amino acids. Germline V CDR1 and CDR2: SGDLS, YYNGEE. V dropped 0 bases and J dropped 2 bases, with 12 bases sitting between them. CDR3 nucleotides: TGTGCCAGCAGCGTAGGGACTGGGATAACCTACGAGCAGTACTTC. It translates to CASSVGTGITYEQYF.

This chain joins TRBV9 and TRBJ1-2; unclear D gene. Deletions cut 6 bases from V and 2 bases from J, with 8 bases between. The germline gives CDR1 SGDLS, CDR2 YYNGEE. CDR3 size: 12 residues. The CDR3 DNA reads TGTGCCAGCAAAAGAGCAAACTATGGCTACACCTTC. This encodes CASKRANYGYTF. Looking up the rest from reference TRBV9 and TRBJ1-2 gives the full variable domain: DSGVTQTPKHLITATGQRVTLRCSPRSGDLSVYWYQQSLDQGLQFLIQYYNGEERAKGNILERFSAQQFPDLHSELNLSSLELGDSALYFCASKRANYGYTFGSGTRLTVV.